This section outlines one T cell receptor (beta chain) sequence together with its context. Germline CDR1 and CDR2: ENHRY and SYGVKD. V lost 7 bases, J lost 1 base, and 13 bases lay in between. The CDR3 runs to 14 residues. Sequenced by immunoSEQ multiplex PCR; TCRdb stores in-frame clones only, minus some. The table lists around 13,000 clones, approximately 72% of them singletons. The data derive from a study of OX40 agonist ivuxolimab in advanced cancers. The material was CD4+ or CD8+ T cells sorted from blood, obtained in a trial of the OX40 agonist ivuxolimab. The rearrangement joins TRBV10-3 to TRBJ1-1; weak D call: TRBD1 (6 bases). The clonotype was recovered from an adult with an advanced solid tumor such as melanoma, head and neck, liver or kidney cancer. CDR3 region: CAITAGTSNTEAFF. The DNA of the CDR3 is TGTGCCATCACCGCCGGGACATCGAACACTGAAGCTTTCTTT.